This TCR beta chain was sequenced in a study of T cell repertoires in cytomegalovirus infection. Overall study context: CMV epitopes that were recently identified and HLA-C-restricted were used alongside well-studied HLA-B-restricted ones. CMV infection together with matching HLA type was indicated by public TCR beta signatures. Study-level results: Totalled public TCR beta family frequency picked out people who carried CMV plus the relevant HLA. The ex vivo response was dominated by HLA-C-restricted CMV-specific TCR beta clonotypes.

Of note for this clonotype: Its specificity is not known.

Each CDR3 protein gets one entry after TCRdb re-called the reads with MiXCR. This table holds roughly 990,000 distinct CDR3 sequences, around 31% found once. With 3 bases removed from V and 0 bases from J, the gap between germline ends came to 21 bases. This CDR3 is built from 19 residues. CDR1 and CDR2 (germline): MDHEN, SYDVKM. The sequencing here drew on cultured CD8+ T cells from PBMCs, taken from culture after CMV antigen stimulation. The TCR comes from a human donor in good health (CMV status not recorded). Some clones in this sample may be carry-over from other donors' samples. The chain couples TRBV28 to TRBJ1-3; D remains ambiguous. The CDR3 reads CASSFPILREGTSGNTIYF. The CDR3 DNA follows: TGTGCCAGCAGTTTCCCCATTTTAAGAGAGGGAACCTCTGGAAACACCATATATTTT.